This TCR beta chain was observed in a study of blood T cell repertoires in COVID-19. Background on the study: PBMCs, B-cell-depleted T cells, or T cells were the source of the cDNA or gDNA that made up the material.

Original processing methods: Reference gene primer amplification gave estimated nucleated cell counts. Clones were read by immunoSEQ multiplex PCR, and TCRdb kept only the in-frame ones, dropping some. The V and J calls and clone size come from that table; D and trimming were worked out from the DNA. This sample yields hundreds of thousands of clones, of which 90% are seen a single time; roughly 2.6% belongs to the top ten. Before being deemed recovered, Cohort 3 donors had two negative PCRs, clearance, or symptom resolution. CDR3 length: 17 amino acids. Germline V CDR1 and CDR2: KGHDR, SFDVKD. V dropped 4 bases and J dropped 5; count of bases not matched to a gene: 13.

Sequenced input: PBMCs or T cells enriched from blood (not recorded which). J is TRBJ1-5 and V is TRBV24-1, with TRBD1 matching over 7 bases. The TCR originated in a man aged 55 to 70 who had recovered from COVID-19. CDR3 sequence reads: CATSENPGQTWDQPQHF. CDR3 in DNA: TGTGCCACCAGTGAAAATCCGGGACAGACATGGGATCAGCCCCAGCATTTT.